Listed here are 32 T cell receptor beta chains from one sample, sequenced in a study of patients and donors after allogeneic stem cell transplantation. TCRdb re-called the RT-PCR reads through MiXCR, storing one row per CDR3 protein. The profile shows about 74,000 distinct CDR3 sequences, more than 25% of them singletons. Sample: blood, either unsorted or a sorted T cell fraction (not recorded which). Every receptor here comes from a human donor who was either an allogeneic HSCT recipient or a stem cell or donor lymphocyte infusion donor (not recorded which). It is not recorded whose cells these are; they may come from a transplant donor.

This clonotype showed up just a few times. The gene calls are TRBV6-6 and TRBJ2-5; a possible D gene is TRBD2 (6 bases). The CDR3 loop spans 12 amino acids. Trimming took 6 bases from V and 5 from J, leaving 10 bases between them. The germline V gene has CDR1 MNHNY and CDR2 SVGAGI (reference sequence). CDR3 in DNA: TGTGCCAGCAGACGAGGAGGGGAGACCCAGTACTTC. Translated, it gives CASRRGGETQYF.

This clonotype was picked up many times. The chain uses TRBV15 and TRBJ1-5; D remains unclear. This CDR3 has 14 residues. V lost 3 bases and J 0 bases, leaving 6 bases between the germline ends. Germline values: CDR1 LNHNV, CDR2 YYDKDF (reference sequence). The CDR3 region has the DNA TGTGCCACCAGCAGTCAATCTAGCAATCAGCCCCAGCATTTT. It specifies CATSSQSSNQPQHF.

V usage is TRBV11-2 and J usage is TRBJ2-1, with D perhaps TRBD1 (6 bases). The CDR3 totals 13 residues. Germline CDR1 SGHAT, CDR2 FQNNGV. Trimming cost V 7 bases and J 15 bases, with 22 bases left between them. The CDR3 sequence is CASNGLGHHVAFF. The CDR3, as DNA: TGTGCCAGCAATGGACTGGGACATCATGTCGCGTTCTTC.

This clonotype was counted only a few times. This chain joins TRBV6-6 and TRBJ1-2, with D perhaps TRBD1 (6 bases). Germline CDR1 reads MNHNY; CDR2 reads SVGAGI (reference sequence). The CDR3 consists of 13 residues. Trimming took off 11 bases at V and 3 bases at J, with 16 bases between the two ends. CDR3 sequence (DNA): TGTGCCGCCTACCCCAGGGGCGACTATGGCTACACCTTC. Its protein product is CAAYPRGDYGYTF.

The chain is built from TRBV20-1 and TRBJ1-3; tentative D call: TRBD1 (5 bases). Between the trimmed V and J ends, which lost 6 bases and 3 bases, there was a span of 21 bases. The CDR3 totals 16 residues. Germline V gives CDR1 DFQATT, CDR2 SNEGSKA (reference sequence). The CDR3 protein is CSAPGPRDLRGNTIYF. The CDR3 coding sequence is TGCAGTGCCCCCGGACCCCGGGACCTCCGTGGAAACACCATATATTTT.

DNA of the CDR3: TGCGCCAGCAGCATCGACAGGGAACTGATCTACGAGCAGTACTTC. Encoded protein: CASSIDRELIYEQYF. The rearrangement uses TRBV5-1 and TRBJ2-7; TRBD1 agrees at 7 bases. This CDR3 comprises 15 residues. Germline V gene lookup returns CDR1 SGHRS and CDR2 YFSETQ. V lost 4 bases and J lost 3; bases outside the gene matches: 10.

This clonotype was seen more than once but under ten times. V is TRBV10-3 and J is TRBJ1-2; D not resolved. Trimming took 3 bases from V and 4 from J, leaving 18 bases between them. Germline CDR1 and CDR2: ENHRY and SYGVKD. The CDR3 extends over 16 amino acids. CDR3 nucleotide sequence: TGTGCCATCAGTGATAATTGGAACACGGGATTCTATGGCTACACCTTC. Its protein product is CAISDNWNTGFYGYTF.

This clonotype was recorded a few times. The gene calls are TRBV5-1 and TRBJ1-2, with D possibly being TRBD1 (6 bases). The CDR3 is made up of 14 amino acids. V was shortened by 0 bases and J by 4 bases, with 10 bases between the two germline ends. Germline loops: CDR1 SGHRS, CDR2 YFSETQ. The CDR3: CASSLEGVRYGYTF. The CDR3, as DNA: TGCGCCAGCAGCTTGGAGGGGGTCCGCTATGGCTACACCTTC.

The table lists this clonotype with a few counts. CDR3 amino acids: CSALSPTDSYEQYF. In DNA form, the CDR3 reads TGCAGCGCTCTATCTCCGACAGACTCCTACGAGCAGTACTTC. The J gene is TRBJ2-7, the V gene TRBV29-1; D is perhaps TRBD1 (5 bases). Germline loops: CDR1 SQVTM, CDR2 ANQGSEA. This CDR3 comprises 14 residues. V was cut by 7 bases and J by 0 bases, with 16 bases left in between.

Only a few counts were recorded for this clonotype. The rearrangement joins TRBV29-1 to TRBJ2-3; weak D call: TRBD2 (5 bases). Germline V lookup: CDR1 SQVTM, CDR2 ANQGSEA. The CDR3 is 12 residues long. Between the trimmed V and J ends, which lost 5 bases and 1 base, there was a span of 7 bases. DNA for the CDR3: TGCAGCGTTCGGACTGGCACAGATACGCAGTATTTT. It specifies CSVRTGTDTQYF.

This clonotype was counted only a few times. In DNA form, the CDR3 reads TGTGCCAGCAGTTCCCCTGTTGGACAGGGGTATAATTCACCCCTCCACTTT. Translated: CASSSPVGQGYNSPLHF. The rearrangement uses TRBV6-5 and TRBJ1-6; 9 positions agree with TRBD1. The CDR3 is made up of 17 amino acids. V lost 4 bases to trimming and J lost 4 bases; unmatched junction nucleotides: 8. Germline V lookup: CDR1 MNHEY, CDR2 SVGAGI.

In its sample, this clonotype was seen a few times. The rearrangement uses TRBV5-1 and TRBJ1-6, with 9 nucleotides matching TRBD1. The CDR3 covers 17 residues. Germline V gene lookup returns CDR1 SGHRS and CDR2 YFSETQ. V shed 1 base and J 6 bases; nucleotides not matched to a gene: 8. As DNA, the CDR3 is TGCGCCAGCAGCTTGTACCGCGGACAGGGGACTAATTCACCCCTCCACTTT. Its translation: CASSLYRGQGTNSPLHF.

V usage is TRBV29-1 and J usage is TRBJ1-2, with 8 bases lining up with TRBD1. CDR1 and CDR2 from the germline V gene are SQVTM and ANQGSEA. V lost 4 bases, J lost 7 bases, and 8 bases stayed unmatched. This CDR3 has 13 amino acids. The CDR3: CSVVLQGARGYTF. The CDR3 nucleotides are TGCAGCGTTGTACTCCAGGGGGCTCGTGGCTACACCTTC.

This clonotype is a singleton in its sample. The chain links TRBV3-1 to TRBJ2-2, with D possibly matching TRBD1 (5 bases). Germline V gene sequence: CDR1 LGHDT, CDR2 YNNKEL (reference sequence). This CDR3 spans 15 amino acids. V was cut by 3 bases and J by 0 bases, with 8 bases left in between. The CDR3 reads CASSHRASNTGELFF. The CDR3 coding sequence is TGTGCCAGCAGCCACAGGGCCTCGAACACCGGGGAGCTGTTTTTT.

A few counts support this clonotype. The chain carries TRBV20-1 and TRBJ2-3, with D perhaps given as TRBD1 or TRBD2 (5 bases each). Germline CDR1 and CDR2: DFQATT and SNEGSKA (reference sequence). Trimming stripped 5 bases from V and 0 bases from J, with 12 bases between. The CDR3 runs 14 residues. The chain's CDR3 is CSAQWDGSTDTQYF. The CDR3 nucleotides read TGCAGTGCTCAGTGGGACGGGAGCACAGATACGCAGTATTTT.

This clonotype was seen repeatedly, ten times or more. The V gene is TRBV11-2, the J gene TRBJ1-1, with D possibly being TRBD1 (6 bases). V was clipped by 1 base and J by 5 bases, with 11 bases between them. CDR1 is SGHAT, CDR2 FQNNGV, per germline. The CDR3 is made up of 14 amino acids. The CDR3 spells CASSLVGRGTEAFF. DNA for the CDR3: TGTGCCAGCAGCTTAGTGGGCAGGGGTACTGAAGCTTTCTTT.

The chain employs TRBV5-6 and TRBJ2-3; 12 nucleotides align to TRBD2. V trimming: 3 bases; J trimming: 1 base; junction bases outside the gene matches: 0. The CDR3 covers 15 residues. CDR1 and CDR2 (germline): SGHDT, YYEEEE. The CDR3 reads CASSWTSGGTDTQYF. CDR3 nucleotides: TGTGCCAGCAGCTGGACTAGCGGGGGCACAGATACGCAGTATTTT.

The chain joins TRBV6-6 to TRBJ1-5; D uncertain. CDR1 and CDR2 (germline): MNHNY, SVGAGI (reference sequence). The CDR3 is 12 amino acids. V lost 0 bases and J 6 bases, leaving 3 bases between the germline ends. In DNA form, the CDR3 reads TGTGCCAGCAGTTACTCTAGTCAGCCCCAGCATTTT. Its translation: CASSYSSQPQHF.

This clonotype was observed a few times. The CDR3 is CASSERGSEDTEAFF. In DNA form, the CDR3 reads TGTGCCAGCAGTGAACGTGGAAGTGAGGACACTGAAGCTTTCTTT. The chain carries TRBV25-1 and TRBJ1-1; D is uncertain. The CDR3 extends over 15 amino acids. In germline, CDR1 is MGHDK, CDR2 SYGVNS. V lost 2 bases to trimming and J lost 3 bases, with 13 bases between them. Looking up the rest from reference TRBV25-1 and TRBJ1-1 gives the full variable domain: EADIYQTPRYLVIGTGKKITLECSQTMGHDKMYWYQQDPGMELHLIHYSYGVNSTEKGDLSSESTVSRIRTEHFPLTLESARPSHTSQYLCASSERGSEDTEAFFGQGTRLTVV.

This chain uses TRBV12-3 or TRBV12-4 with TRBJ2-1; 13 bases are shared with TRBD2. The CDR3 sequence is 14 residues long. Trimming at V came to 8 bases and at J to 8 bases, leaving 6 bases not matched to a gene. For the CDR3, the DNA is TGTGCCAGCCGCACTAGCGGGGGGGCCTATGAGCAGTTCTTC. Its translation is CASRTSGGAYEQFF.

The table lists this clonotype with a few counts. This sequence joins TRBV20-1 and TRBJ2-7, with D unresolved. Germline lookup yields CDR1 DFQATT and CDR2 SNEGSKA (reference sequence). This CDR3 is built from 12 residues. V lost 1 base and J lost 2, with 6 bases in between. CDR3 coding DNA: TGCAGTGCTAGAGGGTCGCCCTACGAGCAGTACTTC. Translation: CSARGSPYEQYF.

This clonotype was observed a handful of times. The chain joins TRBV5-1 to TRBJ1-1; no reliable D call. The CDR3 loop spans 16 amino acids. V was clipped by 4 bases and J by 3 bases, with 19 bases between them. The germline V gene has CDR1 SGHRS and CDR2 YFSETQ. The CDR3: CASSPVSGIQDTEAFF. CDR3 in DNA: TGCGCCAGCAGCCCAGTATCAGGAATTCAGGACACTGAAGCTTTCTTT.

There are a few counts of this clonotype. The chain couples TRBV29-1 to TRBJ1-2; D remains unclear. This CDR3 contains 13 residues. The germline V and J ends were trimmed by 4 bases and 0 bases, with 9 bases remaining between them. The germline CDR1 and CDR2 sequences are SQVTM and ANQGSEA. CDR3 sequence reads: CSVAAAANYGYTF. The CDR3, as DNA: TGCAGCGTTGCGGCGGCGGCTAACTATGGCTACACCTTC.

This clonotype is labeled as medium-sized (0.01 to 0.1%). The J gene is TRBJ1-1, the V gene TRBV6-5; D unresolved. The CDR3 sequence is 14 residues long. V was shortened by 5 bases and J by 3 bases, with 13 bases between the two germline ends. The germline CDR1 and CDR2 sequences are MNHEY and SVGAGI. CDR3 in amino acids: CASSRGFGDTEAFF. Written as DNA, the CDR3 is TGTGCCAGCAGTCGAGGCTTTGGCGACACTGAAGCTTTCTTT.

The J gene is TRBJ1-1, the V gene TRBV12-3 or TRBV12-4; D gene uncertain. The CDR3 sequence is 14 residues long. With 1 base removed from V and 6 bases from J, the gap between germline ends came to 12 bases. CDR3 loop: CASSLVSPKAEAFF. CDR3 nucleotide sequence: TGTGCCAGCAGTTTAGTCAGTCCGAAGGCTGAAGCTTTCTTT.

The CDR3 protein is CASRGLVAGANVLTF. For the CDR3, the DNA is TGTGCCAGCAGGGGACTAGTAGCTGGGGCCAACGTCCTGACTTTC. The chain combines TRBV6-5 with TRBJ2-6; 8 positions match TRBD2. CDR1 is MNHEY and CDR2 is SVGAGI in the germline V gene. The CDR3 is 15 residues long. The V and J ends lost 6 bases and 2 bases, in that order; junction bases with no gene match: 3.

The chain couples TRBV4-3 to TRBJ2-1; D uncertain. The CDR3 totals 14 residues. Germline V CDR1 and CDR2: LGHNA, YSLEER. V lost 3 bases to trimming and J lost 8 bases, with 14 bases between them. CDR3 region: CASSQAPYRDEQFF. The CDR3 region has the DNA TGCGCCAGCAGCCAGGCGCCCTATAGGGATGAGCAGTTCTTC.

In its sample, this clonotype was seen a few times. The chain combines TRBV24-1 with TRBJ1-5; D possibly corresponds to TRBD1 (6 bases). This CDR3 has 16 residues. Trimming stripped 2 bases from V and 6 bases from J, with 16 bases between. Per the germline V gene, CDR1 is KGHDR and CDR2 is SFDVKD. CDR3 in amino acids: CATSDSGPQGIQPQHF. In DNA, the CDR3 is TGTGCCACCAGTGATTCGGGACCACAGGGTATTCAGCCCCAGCATTTT.

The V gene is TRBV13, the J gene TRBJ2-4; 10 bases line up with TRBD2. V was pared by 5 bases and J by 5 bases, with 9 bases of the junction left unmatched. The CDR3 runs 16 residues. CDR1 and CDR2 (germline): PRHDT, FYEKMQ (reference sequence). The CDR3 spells CASSQITLAGENIQYF. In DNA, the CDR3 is TGTGCCAGCAGCCAGATTACGCTAGCGGGGGAAAACATTCAGTACTTC.

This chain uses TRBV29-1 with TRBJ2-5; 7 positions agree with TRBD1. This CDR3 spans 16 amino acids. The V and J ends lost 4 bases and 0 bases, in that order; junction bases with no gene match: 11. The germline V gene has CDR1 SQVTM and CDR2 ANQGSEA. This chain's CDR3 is CSVGGQASFYQETQYF. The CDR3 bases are TGCAGCGTTGGAGGACAGGCCTCCTTCTACCAAGAGACCCAGTACTTC.

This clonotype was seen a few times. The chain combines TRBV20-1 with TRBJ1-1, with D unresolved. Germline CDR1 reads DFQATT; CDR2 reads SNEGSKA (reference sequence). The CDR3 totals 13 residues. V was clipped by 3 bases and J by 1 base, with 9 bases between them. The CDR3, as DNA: TGCAGTGCTAGCCCTGACACGAACACTGAAGCTTTCTTT. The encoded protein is CSASPDTNTEAFF.

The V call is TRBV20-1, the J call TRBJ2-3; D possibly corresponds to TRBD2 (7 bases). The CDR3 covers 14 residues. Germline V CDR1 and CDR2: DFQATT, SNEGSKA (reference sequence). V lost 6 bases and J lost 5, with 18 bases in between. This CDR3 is CSARKGGAIDTQYF. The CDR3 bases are TGCAGTGCAAGAAAGGGGGGGGCGATAGATACGCAGTATTTT.